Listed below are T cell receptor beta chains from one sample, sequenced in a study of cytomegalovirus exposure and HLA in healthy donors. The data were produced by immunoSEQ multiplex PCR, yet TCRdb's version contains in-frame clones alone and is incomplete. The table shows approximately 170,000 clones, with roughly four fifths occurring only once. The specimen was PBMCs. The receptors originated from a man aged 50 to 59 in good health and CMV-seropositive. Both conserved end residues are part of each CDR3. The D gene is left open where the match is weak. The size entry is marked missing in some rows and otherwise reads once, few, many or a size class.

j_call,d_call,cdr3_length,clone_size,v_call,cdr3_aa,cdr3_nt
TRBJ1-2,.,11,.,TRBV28,CATQGNYGYTF,TGTGCCACCCAGGGGAACTATGGCTACACCTTC
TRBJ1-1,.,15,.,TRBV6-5,CASSPPGAMNTEAFF,TGTGCCAGCAGTCCCCCGGGAGCAATGAACACTGAAGCTTTCTTT
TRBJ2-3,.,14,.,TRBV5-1,CASGGDDNTDTQYF,TGCGCCAGCGGCGGGGACGACAACACAGATACGCAGTATTTT
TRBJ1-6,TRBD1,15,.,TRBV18,CASSPDRGTGSPLHF,TGTGCCAGCTCACCAGACAGGGGGACTGGGTCACCCCTCCACTTT
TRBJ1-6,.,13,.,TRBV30,CAWTGNYNSPLHF,TGTGCCTGGACAGGAAACTATAATTCACCCCTCCACTTT
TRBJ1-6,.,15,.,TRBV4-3,CASSHTQGNDSPLHF,TGCGCCAGCAGCCATACACAGGGTAACGATTCACCCCTCCACTTT
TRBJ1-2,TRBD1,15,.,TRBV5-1,CASSLTTGINYGYTF,TGCGCCAGCAGCTTAACGACAGGGATTAACTATGGCTACACCTTC
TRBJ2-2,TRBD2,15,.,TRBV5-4,CASSLRLAGGGELFF,TGTGCCAGCAGCCTTCGACTAGCGGGCGGCGGGGAGCTGTTTTTT
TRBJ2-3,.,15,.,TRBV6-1,CASRLEGTRTDTQYF,TGTGCCAGCAGACTAGAGGGCACGCGTACAGATACGCAGTATTTT
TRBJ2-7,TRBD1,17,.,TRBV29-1,CSVEDLHPGTDSYEQYF,TGCAGCGTTGAAGACCTTCACCCCGGGACAGACTCCTACGAGCAGTACTTC
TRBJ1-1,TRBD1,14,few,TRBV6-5,CASSFGTGNTEAFF,TGTGCCAGCAGTTTCGGGACAGGGAACACTGAAGCTTTCTTT
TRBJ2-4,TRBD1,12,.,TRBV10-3,CATSTGTDIQYF,TGTGCCACCTCAACCGGGACAGACATTCAGTACTTC
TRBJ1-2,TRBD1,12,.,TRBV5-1,CASSTGNYGYTF,TGCGCCAGCTCGACAGGGAACTATGGCTACACCTTC
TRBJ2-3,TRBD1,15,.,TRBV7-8,CASSSVGQGTDTQYF,TGTGCCAGCAGCTCCGTGGGACAGGGAACAGATACGCAGTATTTT
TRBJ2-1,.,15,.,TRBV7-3,CASSPHGSSYNEQFF,TGTGCCAGCAGCCCCCATGGTAGCTCCTACAATGAGCAGTTCTTC
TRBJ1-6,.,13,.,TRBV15,CATTRSLNSPLHF,TGTGCCACTACCCGATCTCTAAATTCACCCCTCCACTTT
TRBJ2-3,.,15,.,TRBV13,CASSLRTTGTDTQYF,TGTGCCAGCAGCTTAAGAACAACCGGCACAGATACGCAGTATTTT
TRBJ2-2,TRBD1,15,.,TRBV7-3,CASSGGQGNTGELFF,TGTGCCAGCAGCGGGGGACAGGGCAACACCGGGGAGCTGTTTTTT
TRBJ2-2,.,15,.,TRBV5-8,CASSLYIANTGELFF,TGTGCCAGCAGCTTGTACATCGCGAACACCGGGGAGCTGTTTTTT
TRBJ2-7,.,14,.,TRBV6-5,CASSYAVSSYEQYF,TGTGCCAGCAGTTACGCGGTAAGCTCCTACGAGCAGTACTTC
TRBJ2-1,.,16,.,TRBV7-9,CASSPGATTTYNEQFF,TGTGCCAGCAGCCCAGGGGCTACTACGACCTACAATGAGCAGTTCTTC
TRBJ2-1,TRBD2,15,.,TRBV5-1,CASSSTSGSMNEQFF,TGCGCCAGCAGCTCAACTAGCGGGAGTATGAATGAGCAGTTCTTC
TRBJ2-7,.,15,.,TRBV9,CASSVEGGDTYEQYF,TGTGCCAGCAGCGTAGAGGGCGGGGATACATACGAGCAGTACTTC
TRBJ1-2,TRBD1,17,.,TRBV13,CASSERTGALSLGGYTF,TGTGCCAGCAGCGAGCGGACAGGGGCTTTGTCCCTTGGTGGCTACACCTTC
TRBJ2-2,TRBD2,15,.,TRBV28,CASSLGGANTGELFF,TGTGCCAGCAGTTTAGGGGGGGCGAACACCGGGGAGCTGTTTTTT
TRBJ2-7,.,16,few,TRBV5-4,CASSLGGWGSSYEQYF,TGTGCCAGCAGCTTGGGGGGCTGGGGCAGCTCCTACGAGCAGTACTTC
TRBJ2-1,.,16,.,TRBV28,CASGGSLSLLNNEQFF,TGTGCCAGCGGGGGCAGCCTGTCCTTATTGAACAATGAGCAGTTCTTC
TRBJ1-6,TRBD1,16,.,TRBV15,CATSRGTGGMDSPLHF,TGTGCCACCAGCAGAGGGACAGGGGGAATGGATTCACCCCTCCACTTT
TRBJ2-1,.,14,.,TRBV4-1,CASSRSWGGNEQFF,TGCGCCAGCAGCCGATCGTGGGGAGGCAATGAGCAGTTCTTC